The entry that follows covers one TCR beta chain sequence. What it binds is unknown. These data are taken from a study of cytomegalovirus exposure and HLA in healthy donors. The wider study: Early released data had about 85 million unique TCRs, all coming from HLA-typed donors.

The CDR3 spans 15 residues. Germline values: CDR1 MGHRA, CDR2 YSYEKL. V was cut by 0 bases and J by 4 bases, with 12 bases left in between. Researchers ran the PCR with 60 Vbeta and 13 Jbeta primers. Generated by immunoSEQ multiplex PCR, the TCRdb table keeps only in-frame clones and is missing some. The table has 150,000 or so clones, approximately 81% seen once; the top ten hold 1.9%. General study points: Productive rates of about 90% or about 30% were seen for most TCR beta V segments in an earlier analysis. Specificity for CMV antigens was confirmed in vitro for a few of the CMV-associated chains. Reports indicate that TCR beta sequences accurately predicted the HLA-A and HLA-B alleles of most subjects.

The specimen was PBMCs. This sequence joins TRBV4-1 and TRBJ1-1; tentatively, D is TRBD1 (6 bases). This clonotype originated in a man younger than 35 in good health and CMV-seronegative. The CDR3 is CASSQDSGAGTEAFF. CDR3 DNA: TGCGCCAGCAGCCAAGACTCAGGGGCTGGCACTGAAGCTTTCTTT.